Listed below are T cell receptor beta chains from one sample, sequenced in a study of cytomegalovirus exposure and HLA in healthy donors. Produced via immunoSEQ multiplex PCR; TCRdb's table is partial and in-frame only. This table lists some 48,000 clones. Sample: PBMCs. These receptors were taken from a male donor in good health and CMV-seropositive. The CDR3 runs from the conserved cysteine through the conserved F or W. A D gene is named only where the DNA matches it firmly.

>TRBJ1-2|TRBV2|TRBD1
TGTGCCAGCATTGAGATCGGGACAGGGATCTATGGCTACACCTTC
CASIEIGTGIYGYTF
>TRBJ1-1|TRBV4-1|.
TGCGCCAGCAGCCAAGACGGGAACACTGAAGCTTTCTTT
CASSQDGNTEAFF
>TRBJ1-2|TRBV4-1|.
TGCGCCAGCAGCCAAGACGGGGGTAACTATGGCTACACCTTC
CASSQDGGNYGYTF
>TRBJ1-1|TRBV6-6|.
TGTGCCAGCACCCCCGGTGGGGGGGCAACTGAAGCTTTCTTT
CASTPGGGATEAFF
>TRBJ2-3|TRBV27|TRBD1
TGTGCCAGCACCAGACAGGGGGCGTCGGATACGCAGTATTTT
CASTRQGASDTQYF
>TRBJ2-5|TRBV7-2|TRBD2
TGTGCCAGCAGCTCAGTAGCGGGGGGGGAGACCCAGTACTTC
CASSSVAGGETQYF
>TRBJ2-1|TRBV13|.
TGTGCCAGCAGCCCAACCAGGGGCAATGAGCAGTTCTTC
CASSPTRGNEQFF
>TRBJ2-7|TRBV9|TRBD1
TGTGCCAGCAGCGTGGAACCCGGGACAGGGGGAAACGAGCAGTGCTTC
CASSVEPGTGGNEQCF
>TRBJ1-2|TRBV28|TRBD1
TGTGCCAGCAGTTCGGGGACAGTGCCCTCCGCTGGCTACACCTTC
CASSSGTVPSAGYTF
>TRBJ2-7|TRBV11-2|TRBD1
TGTGCCAGCAGCTCTTCGACAGGGGGGACCTACGAGCAGTACTTC
CASSSSTGGTYEQYF